This T cell receptor (beta chain) was sequenced in a study of control samples from healthy donors and cancer patients. Germline-derived CDR1 and CDR2 are SGHNT and YENEEA. V trimming: 5 bases; J trimming: 0 bases; junction bases outside the gene matches: 8. The length of the CDR3 is 16 residues. The repertoire was sequenced with immunoSEQ multiplex PCR; TCRdb's copy has only in-frame clones and lacks some. The table includes around 100,000 clones, about 86% detected once. The receptor was derived from a man aged 30 to 45 in good health. The sequenced sample consisted of blood. The chain uses TRBV11-3 and TRBJ2-3; TRBD2 matches 7 bases. CDR3 residues: CASSQGGIASTDTQYF. The CDR3 DNA sequence: TGTGCCAGCAGCCAGGGAGGGATAGCTAGCACAGATACGCAGTATTTT.